Listed here are 26 T cell receptor beta chains from one sample, sequenced in a study of T cells after yellow fever vaccination. MiXCR, applied by TCRdb to the 5' RACE reads, yields one record per CDR3 protein. The repertoire holds hundreds of thousands of distinct CDR3 sequences, with less than 15% as singletons. The input for sequencing was PBMCs, taken on the day of the yellow fever booster vaccination. Receptors originate from a man younger than 45 who received the YFV17D yellow fever vaccine.

The chain has TRBV11-2 and TRBJ2-7, with D tentatively TRBD2 (5 bases). The germline V gene has CDR1 SGHAT and CDR2 FQNNGV. V was shortened by 7 bases and J by 4 bases, with 14 bases between the two germline ends. This CDR3 region has 13 residues. This chain's CDR3 is CASNSTREYEQYF. The CDR3, as DNA: TGTGCCAGCAACAGTACAAGGGAGTACGAGCAGTACTTC.

In its sample, this clonotype was seen once. The CDR3: CASSLGTKGTDTQYF. The CDR3, as DNA: TGTGCCAGCAGTTTAGGTACCAAGGGCACAGATACGCAGTATTTT. The V and J genes are TRBV28 and TRBJ2-3; D is undetermined. Trimming pared 2 bases from V and 1 base from J, leaving 10 bases between. Germline-derived CDR1 and CDR2 are MDHEN and SYDVKM. This CDR3 has 15 residues.

This clonotype was picked up a small number of times. V gene TRBV4-2 combines with J gene TRBJ2-3; 7 bases line up with TRBD2. The length of the CDR3 is 12 residues. Germline CDR1 and CDR2: LGHNA and YNFKEQ. The junction had 3 bases not matched to a gene; V was cut back by 4 bases and J by 8 bases. Here the CDR3 reads CASSPTGGTQYF. The CDR3 region has the DNA TGTGCCAGCAGCCCGACGGGGGGTACGCAGTATTTT.

In its sample, this clonotype was seen many times. The CDR3 DNA reads TGTGCCAGCAGGCCGTTTTTGAGGGGTCTAGCCAAAAACATTCAGTACTTC. Its protein is CASRPFLRGLAKNIQYF. The chain employs TRBV11-2 and TRBJ2-4; D possibly uses TRBD1 or TRBD2 (5 bases each). Germline CDR1 is SGHAT and CDR2 is FQNNGV. V shed 6 bases and J shed 0 bases, with 18 bases lying between them. The CDR3 is made up of 17 amino acids.

In its sample, this clonotype was seen a few times. V is TRBV7-2 and J is TRBJ2-7, with D unresolved. The CDR3 contains 15 residues. Germline V gene sequence: CDR1 SGHTA, CDR2 FQGNSA. Trimming removed 7 bases at V and 2 bases at J, with 18 bases between. The CDR3 here is CASTHTGAKTYEQYF. The CDR3 nucleotides read TGTGCCAGCACTCACACCGGAGCGAAAACCTACGAGCAGTACTTC. The whole variable domain, remainder taken from reference TRBV7-2 and TRBJ2-7, is GAGVSQSPSNKVTEKGKDVELRCDPISGHTALYWYRQSLGQGLEFLIYFQGNSAPDKSGLPSDRFSAERTGGSVSTLTIQRTQQEDSAVYLCASTHTGAKTYEQYFGPGTRLTVT.

The chain recombines TRBV25-1 with TRBJ2-5; the D call may be TRBD1 or TRBD2 (5 bases each). The V gene lost 5 bases and the J gene lost 5 bases, with 18 bases spanning the gap. The CDR3 covers 15 residues. Germline V gene lookup returns CDR1 MGHDK and CDR2 SYGVNS. The CDR3 bases are TGTGCCAGCAGTAAGGGAATCGGGGCAGCGGAGACCCAGTACTTC. It specifies CASSKGIGAAETQYF. Combining the CDR3 with reference TRBV25-1 and TRBJ2-5 gives the whole variable domain EADIYQTPRYLVIGTGKKITLECSQTMGHDKMYWYQQDPGMELHLIHYSYGVNSTEKGDLSSESTVSRIRTEHFPLTLESARPSHTSQYLCASSKGIGAAETQYFGPGTRLLVL.

This clonotype was observed a few times. The gene calls are TRBV7-2 and TRBJ2-7, with 8 positions matching TRBD1. This CDR3 is built from 17 residues. Germline V lookup: CDR1 SGHTA, CDR2 FQGNSA. With V trimmed by 0 bases and J by 3 bases, 10 bases remained unmatched. The CDR3 protein is CASSLARGPARDYEQYF. DNA of the CDR3: TGTGCCAGCAGCTTAGCCAGGGGGCCCGCGCGGGACTACGAGCAGTACTTC.

This clonotype was picked up one time. The chain uses TRBV20-1 and TRBJ1-5; D possibly corresponds to TRBD1 (5 bases). V was clipped by 0 bases and J by 7 bases, with 13 bases between them. The CDR3 is made up of 14 amino acids. Germline CDR1 DFQATT, CDR2 SNEGSKA (reference sequence). The CDR3 here is CSARDGASGQPQHF. CDR3 DNA sequence: TGCAGTGCTAGAGATGGGGCCTCGGGGCAGCCCCAGCATTTT.

The chain recombines TRBV20-1 with TRBJ2-7; D is possibly TRBD2 (6 bases). The CDR3 has 13 amino acids. Trimming removed 3 bases at V and 0 bases at J, with 9 bases between. From germline, CDR1 is DFQATT and CDR2 SNEGSKA (reference sequence). The CDR3 loop reads CSARAGSSYEQYF. The CDR3 nucleotides read TGCAGTGCTAGGGCGGGGAGCTCCTACGAGCAGTACTTC.

This clonotype was seen only a few times. DNA for the CDR3: TGTGCCAGCAGCAACAATTTCTCGAGCGGGATCCCTCCCTACGAGCAGTACTTC. Its protein product is CASSNNFSSGIPPYEQYF. V is TRBV21-1 and J is TRBJ2-7; the table names TRBD2, a call not compared with the DNA. TRBV21-1 is a known pseudogene. The CDR3 is 18 residues long.

The gene calls are TRBV9 and TRBJ1-3; D is undetermined. Germline loops: CDR1 SGDLS, CDR2 YYNGEE. The CDR3 extends over 13 amino acids. V lost 5 bases and J lost 5, with 11 bases in between. The CDR3 reads CASSQYSRNTIYF. The CDR3 DNA sequence: TGTGCCAGCAGTCAATACAGCCGAAACACCATATATTTT.

There are many counts of this clonotype. This chain uses TRBV20-1 with TRBJ1-5; D not certain. This CDR3 has 15 residues. Germline-derived CDR1 and CDR2 are DFQATT and SNEGSKA (reference sequence). Trimming took 5 bases from V and 4 from J, leaving 18 bases between them. DNA for the CDR3: TGCAGTGCTGTAATAGGAGGCCTAGGGAATCAGCCCCAGCATTTT. Translation: CSAVIGGLGNQPQHF.

The chain links TRBV4-3 to TRBJ1-2; D ambiguous. Trimming took 2 bases from V and 4 from J, leaving 11 bases between them. This CDR3 is built from 14 residues. Germline CDR1 is LGHNA and CDR2 is YSLEER. CDR3 sequence (DNA): TGCGCCAGCAGCCAAAGGGCGGTTGGCTATGGCTACACCTTC. Protein product: CASSQRAVGYGYTF.

This chain connects TRBV6-1 to TRBJ2-1; 9 bases match TRBD2. Germline loops: CDR1 MNHNS, CDR2 SASEGT. The V segment lost 5 bases and the J segment 6 bases; nucleotides outside the gene matches: 5. The CDR3 loop spans 14 amino acids. CDR3 protein: CASSPAGGRNEQFF. The CDR3, as DNA: TGTGCCAGCAGTCCAGCGGGAGGACGCAATGAGCAGTTCTTC.

The chain uses TRBV4-3 and TRBJ2-1; 8 bases are a match to TRBD2. Looked up from germline, CDR1 is LGHNA and CDR2 is YSLEER. The CDR3 loop spans 15 amino acids. The V gene end was trimmed by 1 base and the J gene end by 6 bases; junction bases not matched to a gene: 5. The CDR3: CASSQAGGVVNEQFF. The CDR3 DNA reads TGCGCCAGCAGCCAAGCCGGGGGGGTGGTCAATGAGCAGTTCTTC.

This clonotype showed up many times. The J gene is TRBJ2-5, the V gene TRBV24-1, with D unresolved. CDR1 KGHDR and CDR2 SFDVKD come from the germline V gene. V was trimmed by 3 bases and J by 3 bases, leaving 13 bases between them. The length of the CDR3 is 15 residues. In nucleotides, the CDR3 is TGTGCCACCAGTGATCCCGGACGCACAGAAGAGACCCAGTACTTC. This sequence encodes CATSDPGRTEETQYF.

The V and J genes are TRBV9 and TRBJ1-2; no firm D call. This CDR3 contains 15 residues. V lost 1 base, J lost 2 bases, and 12 bases lay in between. Germline CDR1 reads SGDLS; CDR2 reads YYNGEE. CDR3 DNA sequence: TGTGCCAGCAGCGTAACCCCCTCAGAGAACTATGGCTACACCTTC. It specifies CASSVTPSENYGYTF.

This clonotype came up many times. CDR3 amino acids: CASSFGAPSTDTQYF. Here the CDR3 DNA reads TGTGCCAGCAGCTTTGGCGCCCCTAGCACAGATACGCAGTATTTT. The chain employs TRBV7-6 and TRBJ2-3; D not resolved. This CDR3 comprises 15 residues. Germline V gene data show CDR1 as SGHVS and CDR2 as FNYEAQ. Trimming took 3 bases from V and 0 from J, leaving 10 bases between them. Drawing the rest from reference TRBV7-6 and TRBJ2-3, the complete variable domain is GAGVSQSPRYKVTKRGQDVALRCDPISGHVSLYWYRQALGQGPEFLTYFNYEAQQDKSGLPNDRFSAERPEGSISTLTIQRTEQRDSAMYRCASSFGAPSTDTQYFGPGTRLTVL.

This clonotype was seen a handful of times. The chain joins TRBV7-9 to TRBJ1-2; D is unclear. V was cut by 1 base and J by 8 bases, with 5 bases left in between. Germline values: CDR1 SEHNR, CDR2 FQNEAQ (reference sequence). The CDR3 runs to 11 residues. CDR3 DNA: TGTGCCAGCAGCTTAGAGCGGGGCTACACCTTC. Translating it yields CASSLERGYTF.

The chain carries TRBV10-3 and TRBJ2-1; 11 positions agree with TRBD2. From germline, CDR1 is ENHRY and CDR2 SYGVKD. V lost 4 bases, J lost 7 bases, and 9 bases stayed unmatched. The CDR3 extends over 16 amino acids. The CDR3 nucleotides are TGTGCCATCAGTGCGGAACTAGCGGGAGCTGGGAATGAGCAGTTCTTC. Protein: CAISAELAGAGNEQFF.

The chain employs TRBV7-2 and TRBJ2-2; D possibly corresponds to TRBD1 (6 bases). Trimming left V 5 bases short and J 0 bases short, with 10 bases between. The CDR3 is 15 residues long. Looked up from germline, CDR1 is SGHTA and CDR2 is FQGNSA. CDR3: CASSPGATNTGELFF. CDR3 bases: TGTGCCAGCAGCCCAGGGGCAACGAACACCGGGGAGCTGTTTTTT. The complete variable domain, with remaining parts taken from reference TRBV7-2 and TRBJ2-2, reads GAGVSQSPSNKVTEKGKDVELRCDPISGHTALYWYRQSLGQGLEFLIYFQGNSAPDKSGLPSDRFSAERTGGSVSTLTIQRTQQEDSAVYLCASSPGATNTGELFFGEGSRLTVL.

This clonotype occurred many times. The rearrangement uses TRBV29-1 and TRBJ2-3; the match to TRBD1 covers 9 bases. V gave up 6 bases and J gave up 6 bases; unmatched junction bases: 4. Looked up from germline, CDR1 is SQVTM and CDR2 is ANQGSEA. The CDR3 consists of 12 residues. The CDR3 nucleotides read TGCAGCGTGAAACAGGGGGCGGATACGCAGTATTTT. Encoded protein: CSVKQGADTQYF.

The V call is TRBV6-2 or TRBV6-3, the J call TRBJ2-3; the D call may be TRBD1 or TRBD2 (5 bases each). The CDR3 sequence is 14 residues long. CDR1 and CDR2 from the germline V gene are MNHEY and SVGEGT. V was trimmed by 4 bases and J by 0 bases, leaving 8 bases between them. DNA for the CDR3: TGTGCCAGCAGTTCCGAGGGGAGCACAGATACGCAGTATTTT. Protein: CASSSEGSTDTQYF.

This clonotype was picked up a small number of times. The V call is TRBV9, the J call TRBJ1-1; 7 bases match TRBD1. Trimming removed 3 bases from V and 3 bases from J; junction bases left unmatched: 8. The CDR3 loop spans 15 amino acids. Germline-derived CDR1 and CDR2 are SGDLS and YYNGEE. The DNA of the CDR3 is TGTGCCAGCAGCGAACAGGGGTGGGAGGACACTGAAGCTTTCTTT. Translation: CASSEQGWEDTEAFF.

This sequence joins TRBV12-3 or TRBV12-4 and TRBJ1-6; D remains unclear. V was trimmed by 2 bases and J by 9 bases, leaving 17 bases between them. The CDR3 loop spans 16 amino acids. The CDR3 sequence: CASSLNGFGLGSPLHF. In nucleotides, the CDR3 is TGTGCCAGCAGTTTAAATGGTTTCGGTCTCGGTTCACCCCTCCACTTT.

The sample holds many counts of this clonotype. The V and J genes are TRBV12-3 or TRBV12-4 and TRBJ2-2, with no clear D. The CDR3 is 12 residues long. The V end was cut by 7 bases, the J end by 8 bases, with 11 bases between. CDR3 nucleotide sequence: TGTGCCAGCACCTTGTCTGTTGGGGAGCTGTTTTTT. Protein: CASTLSVGELFF.